A selection of T cell receptor beta chains follows, all from one sample in a study of blood T cell repertoires in COVID-19. Sequencing was performed with immunoSEQ multiplex PCR; in TCRdb, only in-frame clones are kept and a portion is missing. The table shows around 250,000 clones, with around 83% occurring only once. The sample comprised peripheral blood. The receptors were gathered from a woman in her forties who had recovered from COVID-19. CDR3s include the opening cysteine and the closing phenylalanine or tryptophan. A D gene is named only where the DNA matches it firmly. Clone size is given for some rows only: seen once, a few or many times, or a class if the clone is expanded.

V: TRBV28; D: NA; J: TRBJ1-5; size: NA; length: 15; CDR3: CASRGNGQIYQPQHF; DNA: TGTGCCAGCAGGGGGAATGGACAGATCTATCAGCCCCAGCATTTT
V: TRBV5-4; D: TRBD1; J: TRBJ2-1; size: once; length: 15; CDR3: CASSFRDRVDNEQFF; DNA: TGTGCCAGCAGCTTCCGGGACAGGGTCGACAATGAGCAGTTCTTC
V: TRBV2; D: TRBD1; J: TRBJ1-2; size: once; length: 16; CDR3: CASSEGGHRGSDGYTF; DNA: TGTGCCAGCAGTGAAGGGGGGCACAGGGGCTCGGATGGCTACACCTTC
V: TRBV6-5; D: NA; J: TRBJ1-5; size: NA; length: 13; CDR3: CASSSTGDQPQHF; DNA: TGTGCCAGCAGTTCCACGGGTGACCAGCCCCAGCATTTT
V: TRBV2; D: TRBD2; J: TRBJ2-4; size: NA; length: 17; CDR3: CASRLIAGAAPKNIQYF; DNA: TGTGCCAGCAGGTTAATAGCGGGGGCAGCCCCAAAAAACATTCAGTACTTC
V: TRBV18; D: NA; J: TRBJ1-1; size: NA; length: 15; CDR3: CASSPSGNQGRKAFF; DNA: TGTGCCAGCTCACCCTCGGGTAATCAGGGCAGAAAAGCTTTCTTT
V: TRBV3-1/TRBV3-2; D: NA; J: TRBJ1-1; size: NA; length: 13; CDR3: CASSQGRGTEAFF; DNA: TGTGCCAGCAGCCAAGGCCGGGGAACTGAAGCTTTCTTT
V: TRBV5-1; D: NA; J: TRBJ2-7; size: NA; length: 13; CDR3: CASSLAGPYEQYF; DNA: TGCGCCAGCAGCTTGGCAGGTCCCTACGAGCAGTACTTC
V: TRBV5-4; D: NA; J: TRBJ2-1; size: NA; length: 13; CDR3: CASSLGAYNEQFF; DNA: TGTGCCAGCAGCTTGGGGGCATACAATGAGCAGTTCTTC
V: TRBV4-1; D: TRBD1; J: TRBJ1-4; size: NA; length: 15; CDR3: CASSWGPDREEKLFF; DNA: TGCGCCAGCAGCTGGGGACCCGACAGGGAGGAAAAACTGTTTTTT
V: TRBV5-1; D: NA; J: TRBJ2-3; size: NA; length: 14; CDR3: CASSPWTGTDTQYF; DNA: TGCGCCAGCAGCCCCTGGACAGGCACAGATACGCAGTATTTT
V: TRBV5-8; D: NA; J: TRBJ1-5; size: NA; length: 13; CDR3: CASSLSENQPQHF; DNA: TGTGCCAGCAGCTTATCCGAGAATCAGCCCCAGCATTTT
V: TRBV30; D: NA; J: TRBJ2-3; size: NA; length: 13; CDR3: CAWSRRRADTQYF; DNA: TGTGCCTGGAGTCGGAGGCGCGCAGATACGCAGTATTTT
V: TRBV6-5; D: NA; J: TRBJ1-6; size: few; length: 14; CDR3: CASSPSRADSPLHF; DNA: TGTGCCAGCAGCCCCAGCAGGGCGGATTCACCCCTCCACTTT
V: TRBV6-5; D: NA; J: TRBJ1-2; size: many; length: 13; CDR3: CASRNPQGFGYTF; DNA: TGTGCCAGCAGAAACCCACAGGGTTTTGGCTACACCTTC
V: TRBV5-1; D: NA; J: TRBJ1-1; size: NA; length: 12; CDR3: CASSVSETEAFF; DNA: TGCGCCAGCAGCGTATCTGAGACTGAAGCTTTCTTT
V: TRBV6-5; D: NA; J: TRBJ2-5; size: NA; length: 16; CDR3: CASSYGSGLGGETQYF; DNA: TGTGCCAGCAGTTACGGATCTGGGCTAGGGGGAGAGACCCAGTACTTC
V: TRBV28; D: TRBD2; J: TRBJ2-7; size: NA; length: 13; CDR3: CASQAAGVSEQYF; DNA: TGTGCCAGCCAAGCAGCGGGAGTCTCCGAGCAGTACTTC
V: TRBV19; D: TRBD1; J: TRBJ2-2; size: NA; length: 14; CDR3: CASNWDRNTGELFF; DNA: TGTGCCAGCAACTGGGACAGGAACACCGGGGAGCTGTTTTTT
V: TRBV7-2; D: NA; J: TRBJ1-2; size: NA; length: 16; CDR3: CASSLFHRRGAEGYTF; DNA: TGTGCCAGCAGCCTGTTTCACAGGCGGGGGGCGGAGGGCTACACCTTC
V: TRBV19; D: NA; J: TRBJ2-3; size: once; length: 13; CDR3: CASSGDEGSTQYF; DNA: TGTGCCAGTAGCGGTGATGAGGGAAGTACGCAGTATTTT
V: TRBV7-2; D: NA; J: TRBJ2-7; size: NA; length: 13; CDR3: CASSFPNAYEQYF; DNA: TGTGCCAGCAGCTTCCCAAACGCCTACGAGCAGTACTTC
V: TRBV15; D: TRBD1; J: TRBJ1-1; size: NA; length: 17; CDR3: CATSTDVGGAFDTEAFF; DNA: TGTGCCACCAGCACCGATGTAGGGGGCGCGTTCGACACTGAAGCTTTCTTT
V: TRBV30; D: NA; J: TRBJ2-6; size: NA; length: 14; CDR3: CAWSWARWANVLTF; DNA: TGTGCCTGGAGTTGGGCCCGCTGGGCCAACGTCCTGACTTTC
V: TRBV9; D: NA; J: TRBJ2-1; size: NA; length: 14; CDR3: CASSAGGTSNEQFF; DNA: TGTGCCAGCAGCGCCGGGGGGACATCTAATGAGCAGTTCTTC
V: TRBV6-5; D: NA; J: TRBJ1-1; size: NA; length: 14; CDR3: CASSYDQGNTEAFF; DNA: TGTGCCAGCAGTTACGATCAGGGTAACACTGAAGCTTTCTTT
V: TRBV11-2; D: NA; J: TRBJ1-1; size: NA; length: 14; CDR3: CASSPSRGNTEAFF; DNA: TGTGCCAGCAGCCCATCGCGGGGAAACACTGAAGCTTTCTTT